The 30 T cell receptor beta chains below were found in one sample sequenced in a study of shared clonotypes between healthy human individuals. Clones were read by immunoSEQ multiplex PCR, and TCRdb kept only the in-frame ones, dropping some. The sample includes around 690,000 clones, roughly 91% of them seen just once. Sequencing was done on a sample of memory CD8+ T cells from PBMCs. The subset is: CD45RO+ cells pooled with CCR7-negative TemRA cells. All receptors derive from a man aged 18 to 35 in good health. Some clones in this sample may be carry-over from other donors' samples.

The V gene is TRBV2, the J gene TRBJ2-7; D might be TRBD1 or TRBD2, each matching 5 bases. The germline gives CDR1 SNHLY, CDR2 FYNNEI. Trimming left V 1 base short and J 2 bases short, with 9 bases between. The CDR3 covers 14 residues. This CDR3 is CASSEGGTTYEQYF. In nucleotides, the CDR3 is TGTGCCAGCAGTGAAGGGGGGACCACCTACGAGCAGTACTTC.

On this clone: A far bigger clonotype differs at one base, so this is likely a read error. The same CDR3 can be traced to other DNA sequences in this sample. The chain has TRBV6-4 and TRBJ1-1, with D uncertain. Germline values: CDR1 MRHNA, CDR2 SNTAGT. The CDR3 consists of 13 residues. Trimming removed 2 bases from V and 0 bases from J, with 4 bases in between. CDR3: CASSDSLNTEAFF. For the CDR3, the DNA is TGTGCCAGCAGTGACAGCCTGAACACTGAAGCTTTCTTT.

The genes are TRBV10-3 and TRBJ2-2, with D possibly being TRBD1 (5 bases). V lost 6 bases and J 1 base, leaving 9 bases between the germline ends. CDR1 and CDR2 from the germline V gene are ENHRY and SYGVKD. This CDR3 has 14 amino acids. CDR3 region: CAIRGVKNTGELFF. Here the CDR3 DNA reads TGTGCCATCAGAGGGGTTAAGAACACCGGGGAGCTGTTTTTT.

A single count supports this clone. CDR3 sequence reads: CASSYLANEQFF. In DNA form, the CDR3 reads TGTGCCAGCAGCTACCTCGCGAATGAGCAGTTCTTC. The chain has TRBV11-3 and TRBJ2-1; D gene ambiguous. Trimming left V 4 bases short and J 7 bases short, with 8 bases between. The CDR3 is 12 amino acids. CDR1 is SGHNT, CDR2 YENEEA, per germline.

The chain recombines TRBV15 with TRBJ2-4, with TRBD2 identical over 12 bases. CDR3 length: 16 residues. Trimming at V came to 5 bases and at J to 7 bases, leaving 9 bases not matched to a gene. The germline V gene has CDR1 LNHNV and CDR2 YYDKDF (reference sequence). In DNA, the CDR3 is TGTGCCACCAGCCACCGACTAGCGGGAGTAGGGAACATTCAGTACTTC. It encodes CATSHRLAGVGNIQYF.

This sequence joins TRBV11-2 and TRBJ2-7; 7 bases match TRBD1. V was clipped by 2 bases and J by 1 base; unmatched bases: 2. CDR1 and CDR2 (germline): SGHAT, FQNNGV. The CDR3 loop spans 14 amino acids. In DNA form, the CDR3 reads TGTGCCAGCAGCTTATGGACAGGATCCTACGAGCAGTACTTC. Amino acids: CASSLWTGSYEQYF.

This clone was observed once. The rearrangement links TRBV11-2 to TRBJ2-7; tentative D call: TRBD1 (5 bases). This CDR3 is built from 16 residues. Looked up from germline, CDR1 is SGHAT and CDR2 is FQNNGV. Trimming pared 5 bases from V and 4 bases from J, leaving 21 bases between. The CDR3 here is CASSPSRQRLGYEQYF. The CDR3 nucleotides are TGTGCCAGCAGCCCAAGTCGACAGAGGTTAGGGTACGAGCAGTACTTC. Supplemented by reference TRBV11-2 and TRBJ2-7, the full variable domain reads EAGVAQSPRYKIIEKRQSVAFWCNPISGHATLYWYQQILGQGPKLLIQFQNNGVVDDSQLPKDRFSAERLKGVDSTLKIQPAKLEDSAVYLCASSPSRQRLGYEQYFGPGTRLTVT.

CDR3 amino acids: CASSVSMGKTYEQYF. In nucleotides, the CDR3 is TGTGCCAGCAGCGTATCGATGGGGAAAACCTACGAGCAGTACTTC. This chain links TRBV11-2 with TRBJ2-7; D is undetermined. The CDR3 is 15 residues long. The germline V gene encodes CDR1 SGHAT and CDR2 FQNNGV. The V end lost 5 bases, the J end lost 2 bases, and 16 bases lay between the germline ends.

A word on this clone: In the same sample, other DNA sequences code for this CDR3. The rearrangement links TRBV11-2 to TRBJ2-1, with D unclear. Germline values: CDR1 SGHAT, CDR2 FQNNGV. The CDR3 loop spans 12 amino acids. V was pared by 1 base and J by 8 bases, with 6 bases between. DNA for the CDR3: TGTGCCAGCAGCTTAGGGGTACATGAGCAGTTCTTC. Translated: CASSLGVHEQFF.

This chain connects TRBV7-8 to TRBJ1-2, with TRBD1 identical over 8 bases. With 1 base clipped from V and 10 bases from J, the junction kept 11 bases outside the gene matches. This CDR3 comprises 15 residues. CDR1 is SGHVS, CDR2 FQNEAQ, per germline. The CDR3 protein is CASSLGTGLSLVYTF. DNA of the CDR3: TGTGCCAGCAGCTTAGGGACAGGGTTGAGCCTTGTCTACACCTTC.

The CDR3 DNA follows: TGTGCCAGCAGTTTTCTTGCGGGGGTGGAGACCCAGTACTTC. Protein: CASSFLAGVETQYF. The chain employs TRBV27 and TRBJ2-5; 7 bases map to TRBD2. The CDR3 runs to 14 residues. CDR1 is MNHEY, CDR2 SMNVEV, per germline (reference sequence). V lost 3 bases and J lost 5; bases outside the gene matches: 6.

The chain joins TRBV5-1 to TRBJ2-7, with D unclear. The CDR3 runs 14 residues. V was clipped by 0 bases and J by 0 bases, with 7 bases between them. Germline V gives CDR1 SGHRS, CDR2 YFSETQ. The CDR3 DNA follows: TGCGCCAGCAGCTTGGCCGGCTACTCCTACGAGCAGTACTTC. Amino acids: CASSLAGYSYEQYF. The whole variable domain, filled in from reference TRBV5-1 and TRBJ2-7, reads KAGVTQTPRYLIKTRGQQVTLSCSPISGHRSVSWYQQTPGQGLQFLFEYFSETQRNKGNFPGRFSGRQFSNSRSEMNVSTLELGDSALYLCASSLAGYSYEQYFGPGTRLTVT.

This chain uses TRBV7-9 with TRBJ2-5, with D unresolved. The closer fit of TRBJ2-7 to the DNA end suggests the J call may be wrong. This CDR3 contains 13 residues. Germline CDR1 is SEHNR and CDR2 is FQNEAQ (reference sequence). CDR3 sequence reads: CASSSLPPYEQYF. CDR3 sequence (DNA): TGTGCCAGCAGCTCGCTCCCCCCCTACGAGCAGTACTTC.

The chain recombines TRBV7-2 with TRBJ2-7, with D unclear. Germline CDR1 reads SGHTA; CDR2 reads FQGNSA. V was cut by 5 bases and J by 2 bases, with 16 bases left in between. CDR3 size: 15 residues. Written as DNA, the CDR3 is TGTGCCAGCAGCCCGCCGGGCCGGTCCCCCTACGAGCAGTACTTC. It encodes CASSPPGRSPYEQYF.

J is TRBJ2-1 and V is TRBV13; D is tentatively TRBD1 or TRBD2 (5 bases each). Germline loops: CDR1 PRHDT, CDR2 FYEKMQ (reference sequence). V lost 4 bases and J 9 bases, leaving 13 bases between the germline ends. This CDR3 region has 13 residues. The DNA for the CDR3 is TGTGCCAGCAGCTACCCCCGGGGCGGTGAGCAGTTCTTC. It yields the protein CASSYPRGGEQFF.

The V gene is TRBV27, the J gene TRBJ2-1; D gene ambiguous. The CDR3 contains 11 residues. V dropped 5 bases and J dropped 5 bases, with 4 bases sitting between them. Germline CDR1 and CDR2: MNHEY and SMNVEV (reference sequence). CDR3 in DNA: TGTGCCAGCAGTAACCACAATGAGCAGTTCTTC. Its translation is CASSNHNEQFF.

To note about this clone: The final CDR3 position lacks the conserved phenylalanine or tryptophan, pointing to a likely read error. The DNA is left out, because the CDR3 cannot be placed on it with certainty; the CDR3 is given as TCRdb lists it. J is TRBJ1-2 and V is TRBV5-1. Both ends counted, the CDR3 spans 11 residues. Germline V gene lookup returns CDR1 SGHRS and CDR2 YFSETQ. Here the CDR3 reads CASSGGRLILL.

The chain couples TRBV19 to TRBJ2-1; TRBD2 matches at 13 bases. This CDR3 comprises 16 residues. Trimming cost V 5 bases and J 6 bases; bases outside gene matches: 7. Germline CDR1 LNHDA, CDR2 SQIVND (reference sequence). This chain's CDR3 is CASSSPTSGRPNEQFF. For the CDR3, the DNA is TGTGCCAGTAGTTCACCGACTAGCGGGAGGCCCAATGAGCAGTTCTTC.

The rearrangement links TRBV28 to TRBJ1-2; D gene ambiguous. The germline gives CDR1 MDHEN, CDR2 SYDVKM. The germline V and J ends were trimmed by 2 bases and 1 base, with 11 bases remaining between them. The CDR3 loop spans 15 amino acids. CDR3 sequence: CASSLGFSDNYGYTF. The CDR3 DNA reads TGTGCCAGCAGTTTAGGCTTTTCGGATAACTATGGCTACACCTTC.

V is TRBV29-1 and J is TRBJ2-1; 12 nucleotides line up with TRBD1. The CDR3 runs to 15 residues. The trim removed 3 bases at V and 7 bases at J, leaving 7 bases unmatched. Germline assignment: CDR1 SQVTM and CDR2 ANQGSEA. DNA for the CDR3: TGCAGCGTTGACCCACCGGGACAGGGGGCGAATGAGCAGTTCTTC. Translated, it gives CSVDPPGQGANEQFF.

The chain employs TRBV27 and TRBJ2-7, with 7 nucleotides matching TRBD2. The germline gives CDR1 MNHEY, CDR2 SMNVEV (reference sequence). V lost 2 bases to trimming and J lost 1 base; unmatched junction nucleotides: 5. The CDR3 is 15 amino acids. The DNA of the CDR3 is TGTGCCAGCAGTTTAATTCCGGGACTATCCTACGAGCAGTACTTC. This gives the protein CASSLIPGLSYEQYF.

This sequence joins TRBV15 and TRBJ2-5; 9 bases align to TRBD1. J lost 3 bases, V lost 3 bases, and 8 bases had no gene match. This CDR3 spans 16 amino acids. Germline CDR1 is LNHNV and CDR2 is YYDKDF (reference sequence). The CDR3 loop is CATSSFIGTGKETQYF. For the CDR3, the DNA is TGTGCCACCAGCAGTTTCATAGGGACAGGGAAAGAGACCCAGTACTTC.

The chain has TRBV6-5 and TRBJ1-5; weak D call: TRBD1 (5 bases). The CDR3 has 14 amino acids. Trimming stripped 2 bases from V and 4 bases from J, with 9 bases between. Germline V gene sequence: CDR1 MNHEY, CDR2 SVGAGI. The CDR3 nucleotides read TGTGCCAGCAGTTACAGGGCAGGGAATCAGCCCCAGCATTTT. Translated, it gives CASSYRAGNQPQHF.

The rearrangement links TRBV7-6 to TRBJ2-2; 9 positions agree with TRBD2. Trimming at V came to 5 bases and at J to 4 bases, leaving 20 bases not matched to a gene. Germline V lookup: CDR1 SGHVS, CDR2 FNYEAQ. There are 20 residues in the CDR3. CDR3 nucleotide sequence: TGTGCCAGCAGCCCAGTGGCCGGGACTAGCTTCGGGTGGCGCACCGGGGAGCTGTTTTTT. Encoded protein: CASSPVAGTSFGWRTGELFF.

The CDR3 spells CASMEGADTQYF. The CDR3 DNA sequence: TGTGCCAGTATGGAGGGAGCAGATACGCAGTATTTT. The gene calls are TRBV19 and TRBJ2-3, with D possibly matching TRBD2 (6 bases). CDR1 and CDR2 (germline): LNHDA, SQIVND (reference sequence). Trimming shortened V by 7 bases and J by 4 bases, and 9 bases separated the two germline ends. The CDR3 totals 12 residues.

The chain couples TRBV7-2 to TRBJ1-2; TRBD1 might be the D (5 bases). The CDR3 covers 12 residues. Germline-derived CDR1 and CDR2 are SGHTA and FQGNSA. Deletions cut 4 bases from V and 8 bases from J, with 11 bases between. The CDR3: CASSYDSIGYTF. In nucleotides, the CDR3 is TGTGCCAGCAGCTACGACAGCATCGGCTACACCTTC. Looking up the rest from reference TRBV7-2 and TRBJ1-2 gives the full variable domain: GAGVSQSPSNKVTEKGKDVELRCDPISGHTALYWYRQSLGQGLEFLIYFQGNSAPDKSGLPSDRFSAERTGGSVSTLTIQRTQQEDSAVYLCASSYDSIGYTFGSGTRLTVV.

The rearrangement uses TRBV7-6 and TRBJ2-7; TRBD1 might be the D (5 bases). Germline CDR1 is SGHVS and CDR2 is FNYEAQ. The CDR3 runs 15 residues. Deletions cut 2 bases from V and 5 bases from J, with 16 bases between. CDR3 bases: TGTGCCAGCAGCTTACTCAGGGCAGATATCCACGAGCAGTACTTC. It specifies CASSLLRADIHEQYF.

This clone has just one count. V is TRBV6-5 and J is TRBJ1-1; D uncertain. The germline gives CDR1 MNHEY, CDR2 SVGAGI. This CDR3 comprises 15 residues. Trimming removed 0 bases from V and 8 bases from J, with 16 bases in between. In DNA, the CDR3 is TGTGCCAGCAGTTACTCGATTGATCCATCCTCAGAAGCTTTCTTT. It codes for CASSYSIDPSSEAFF.

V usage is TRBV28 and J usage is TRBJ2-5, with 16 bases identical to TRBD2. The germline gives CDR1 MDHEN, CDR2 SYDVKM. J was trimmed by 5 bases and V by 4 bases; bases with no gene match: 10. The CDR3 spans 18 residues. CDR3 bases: TGTGCCAGCAGTTCCGGGACTAGCGGGAGGGACTTCAAGGAGACCCAGTACTTC. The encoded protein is CASSSGTSGRDFKETQYF.

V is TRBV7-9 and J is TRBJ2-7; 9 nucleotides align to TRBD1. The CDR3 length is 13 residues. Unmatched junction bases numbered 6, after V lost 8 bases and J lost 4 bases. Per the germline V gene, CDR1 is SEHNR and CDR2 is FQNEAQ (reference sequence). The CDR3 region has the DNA TGTGCCAGCGGAGGACAGGGGACGTACGAGCAGTACTTC. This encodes CASGGQGTYEQYF.